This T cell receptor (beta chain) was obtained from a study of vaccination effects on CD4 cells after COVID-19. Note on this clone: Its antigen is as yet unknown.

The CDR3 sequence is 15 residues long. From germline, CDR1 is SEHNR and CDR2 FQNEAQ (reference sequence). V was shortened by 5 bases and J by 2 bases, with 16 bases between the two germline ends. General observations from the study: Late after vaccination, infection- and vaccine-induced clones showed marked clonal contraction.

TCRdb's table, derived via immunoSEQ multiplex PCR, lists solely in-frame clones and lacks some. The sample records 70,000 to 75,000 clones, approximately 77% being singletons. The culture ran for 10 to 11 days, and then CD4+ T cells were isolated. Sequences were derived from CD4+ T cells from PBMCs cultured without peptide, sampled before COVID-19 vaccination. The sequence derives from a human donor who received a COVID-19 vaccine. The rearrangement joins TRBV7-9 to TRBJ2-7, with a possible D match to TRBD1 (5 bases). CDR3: CASSLIPTVTYEQYV. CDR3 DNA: TGTGCCAGCAGCCTCATACCGACAGTTACCTACGAGCAGTACGTC.